The 29 T cell receptor beta chains reported below all come from one sample, sequenced in a study of blood T cell repertoires in COVID-19. Sequenced by immunoSEQ multiplex PCR; TCRdb stores in-frame clones only, minus some. Of more than 120,000 clones in the sample, about nine tenths were seen once. What was sequenced was peripheral blood. The receptor source for this set is a human donor in a cohort sampled during active COVID-19.

CDR3 DNA: TGTGCCAGCCAGGGGGCTCGGACTGAAGCTTTCTTT. Translating gives CASQGARTEAFF. The gene calls are TRBV6-5 and TRBJ1-1; 8 nucleotides match TRBD1. CDR3 length: 12 amino acids. The germline V gene has CDR1 MNHEY and CDR2 SVGAGI. The J segment lost 5 bases and the V segment lost 8 bases, leaving 4 bases of the junction unmatched.

The chain links TRBV7-6 to TRBJ1-3; D may be TRBD1 (5 bases). In germline, CDR1 is SGHVS, CDR2 FNYEAQ. Trimming left V 5 bases short and J 4 bases short, with 9 bases between. The CDR3 is made up of 13 amino acids. The CDR3 coding sequence is TGTGCCAGCAGCCTGACAGAGGGAAACACCATATATTTT. It yields the protein CASSLTEGNTIYF.

The V and J genes are TRBV9 and TRBJ2-3, with a weak D call TRBD2 (6 bases). V lost 2 bases and J lost 4, with 14 bases in between. Germline lookup yields CDR1 SGDLS and CDR2 YYNGEE. The CDR3 length is 15 residues. For the CDR3, the DNA is TGTGCCAGCAGCGTTAGGGGCGGGGCCGCAGATACGCAGTATTTT. Protein: CASSVRGGAADTQYF. Drawing the rest from reference TRBV9 and TRBJ2-3, the complete variable domain is DSGVTQTPKHLITATGQRVTLRCSPRSGDLSVYWYQQSLDQGLQFLIQYYNGEERAKGNILERFSAQQFPDLHSELNLSSLELGDSALYFCASSVRGGAADTQYFGPGTRLTVL.

This sequence joins TRBV3-1 (or the pseudogene TRBV3-2) and TRBJ1-2; 7 positions agree with TRBD1. Germline trimming cut 3 bases from V and 3 bases from J; bases unmatched to any gene: 7. This CDR3 contains 15 residues. Germline CDR1 is LGHDT and CDR2 is YNNKEL (reference sequence). CDR3: CASSHRGQVYYGYTF. The CDR3 DNA follows: TGTGCCAGCAGCCATAGGGGGCAGGTTTACTATGGCTACACCTTC.

The rearrangement joins TRBV19 to TRBJ1-1, with 7 positions matching TRBD1. Trimming cost V 8 bases and J 6 bases; bases outside gene matches: 9. The CDR3 sequence is 13 residues long. Germline assignment: CDR1 LNHDA and CDR2 SQIVND (reference sequence). The CDR3 sequence: CASFHTGEAEAFF. CDR3 nucleotides: TGTGCCAGTTTTCATACAGGGGAGGCTGAAGCTTTCTTT.

The V and J genes are TRBV6-4 and TRBJ1-5; D remains ambiguous. V lost 6 bases and J 1 base, leaving 10 bases between the germline ends. The CDR3 extends over 14 amino acids. Germline values: CDR1 MRHNA, CDR2 SNTAGT. CDR3 in amino acids: CASSADSSNQPQHF. The CDR3 DNA follows: TGTGCCAGCAGCGCGGACTCGAGCAATCAGCCCCAGCATTTT.

The V and J genes are TRBV5-4 and TRBJ2-7, with a weak D call TRBD2 (5 bases). Germline V gene data show CDR1 as SGHNT and CDR2 as YYREEE (reference sequence). V lost 1 base and J 1 base, leaving 6 bases between the germline ends. This CDR3 region has 13 residues. This chain's CDR3 is CASSLTGSYEQYF. The CDR3 bases are TGTGCCAGCAGCTTGACGGGGTCCTACGAGCAGTACTTC. The full variable domain, in which reference TRBV5-4 and TRBJ2-7 provide the parts outside the CDR3, is ETGVTQSPTHLIKTRGQQVTLRCSSQSGHNTVSWYQQALGQGPQFIFQYYREEENGRGNFPPRFSGLQFPNYSSELNVNALELDDSALYLCASSLTGSYEQYFGPGTRLTVT.

V usage is TRBV5-1 and J usage is TRBJ1-2, with D possibly TRBD1 on 5 matching bases. The germline V and J ends were trimmed by 4 bases and 4 bases, with 11 bases remaining between them. This CDR3 is built from 13 residues. Germline V gene lookup returns CDR1 SGHRS and CDR2 YFSETQ. The chain's CDR3 is CASSAGLFYGYTF. The CDR3 DNA reads as TGCGCCAGCAGCGCGGGACTGTTCTATGGCTACACCTTC.

This clone occurred a few times. The V call is TRBV7-9, the J call TRBJ1-2; the D gene is possibly TRBD1 (5 bases). Looked up from germline, CDR1 is SEHNR and CDR2 is FQNEAQ (reference sequence). The CDR3 runs 13 residues. V was shortened by 2 bases and J by 7 bases, with 11 bases between the two germline ends. The CDR3 region has the DNA TGTGCCAGCAGCTTAAATGGAGGGGTTGGCTACACCTTC. This gives the protein CASSLNGGVGYTF.

The V call is TRBV5-8, the J call TRBJ2-3, with D possibly matching TRBD1 (7 bases). The V gene lost 4 bases and the J gene lost 4 bases, with 13 bases spanning the gap. The CDR3 has 14 amino acids. Germline CDR1 SGHTS, CDR2 YDEGEE. CDR3 bases: TGTGCCAGCAGCCTGCAGGGGGGCGCAGATACGCAGTATTTT. Encoded protein: CASSLQGGADTQYF.

This clone was recorded once. The rearrangement links TRBV27 to TRBJ1-1, with a weak D call TRBD1 (6 bases). The CDR3 runs 14 residues. Trimming stripped 8 bases from V and 0 bases from J, with 13 bases between. Germline V CDR1 and CDR2: MNHEY, SMNVEV (reference sequence). The CDR3 DNA reads TGTGCCAGCGGAGCCGGGACAATGAACACTGAAGCTTTCTTT. This encodes CASGAGTMNTEAFF.

The rearrangement links TRBV18 to TRBJ1-1; 7 nucleotides align to TRBD1. Germline V lookup: CDR1 KGHSH, CDR2 LQKENI. This CDR3 region has 18 residues. V was pared by 5 bases and J by 3 bases, with 18 bases of the junction left unmatched. CDR3 residues: CASSSKLTGLTAYTEAFF. CDR3 coding DNA: TGTGCCAGCTCAAGTAAGTTGACAGGGCTCACCGCGTACACTGAAGCTTTCTTT.

V and J are TRBV5-1 and TRBJ2-5, with D perhaps matching TRBD1 (6 bases). The CDR3 runs 14 residues. The V gene lost 1 base and the J gene lost 2 bases, with 9 bases spanning the gap. Germline V gives CDR1 SGHRS, CDR2 YFSETQ. The CDR3 protein is CASSLLTGQETQYF. Written as DNA, the CDR3 is TGCGCCAGCAGCTTGCTGACAGGACAAGAGACCCAGTACTTC.

The gene calls are TRBV30 and TRBJ2-5; maybe TRBD2 (5 bases). The germline CDR1 and CDR2 sequences are GTSNPN and SVGIG (reference sequence). This CDR3 is built from 14 residues. V was clipped by 0 bases and J by 5 bases, with 13 bases between them. This chain's CDR3 is CAWSVKSGLETQYF. The CDR3 DNA reads as TGTGCCTGGAGTGTCAAGTCGGGGTTGGAGACCCAGTACTTC.

This clone was counted once. V is TRBV6-6 and J is TRBJ1-2; 7 nucleotides align to TRBD1. This CDR3 is 15 amino acids long. V lost 2 bases and J lost 4; bases outside the gene matches: 7. The germline V gene has CDR1 MNHNY and CDR2 SVGAGI (reference sequence). The CDR3 DNA reads TGTGCCAGCAGTTACGAAGGGGGCGCACCCTATGGCTACACCTTC. Protein product: CASSYEGGAPYGYTF.

The chain uses TRBV15 and TRBJ2-7; the match to TRBD1 covers 9 bases. This CDR3 is built from 13 residues. Trimming took 5 bases from V and 3 from J; bases not matched to a gene: 2. From germline, CDR1 is LNHNV and CDR2 YYDKDF (reference sequence). The CDR3 protein is CATSRDRVYEQYF. The DNA of the CDR3 is TGTGCCACCAGCCGGGACAGGGTCTACGAGCAGTACTTC. Together with reference TRBV15 and TRBJ2-7, the CDR3 gives the full variable domain: DAMVIQNPRYQVTQFGKPVTLSCSQTLNHNVMYWYQQKSSQAPKLLFHYYDKDFNNEADTPDNFQSRRPNTSFCFLDIRSPGLGDTAMYLCATSRDRVYEQYFGPGTRLTVT.

This chain connects TRBV11-2 to TRBJ2-7; D unclear. Trimming left V 6 bases short and J 2 bases short, with 14 bases between. CDR1 and CDR2 (germline): SGHAT, FQNNGV. The CDR3 consists of 14 residues. CDR3 coding DNA: TGTGCCAGCAGTCAATTTCACCAGACCTACGAGCAGTACTTC. It specifies CASSQFHQTYEQYF.

The rearrangement uses TRBV9 and TRBJ2-2; possibly TRBD2 for D (7 bases). The germline V and J ends were trimmed by 4 bases and 7 bases, with 17 bases remaining between them. This CDR3 spans 15 amino acids. Germline V gives CDR1 SGDLS, CDR2 YYNGEE. The CDR3 sequence is CASSPSGGLGGELFF. In DNA, the CDR3 is TGTGCCAGCAGCCCCTCCGGGGGGCTTGGCGGGGAGCTGTTTTTT.

The V call is TRBV7-2, the J call TRBJ2-1; TRBD1 agrees at 10 bases. With V trimmed by 1 base and J by 8 bases, 8 bases remained unmatched. The germline CDR1 and CDR2 sequences are SGHTA and FQGNSA. This CDR3 contains 16 residues. The CDR3 region is CASSLVMGQGTDEQFF. As DNA, the CDR3 is TGTGCCAGCAGCTTAGTTATGGGACAGGGGACGGATGAGCAGTTCTTC.

The count of this clone is one. The chain employs TRBV6-1 and TRBJ2-1, with 7 bases lining up with TRBD2. After removal of 4 bases from V and 2 bases from J, the junction contained 11 bases not matched to a gene. The CDR3 totals 17 residues. Germline V gene sequence: CDR1 MNHNS, CDR2 SASEGT. CDR3 in amino acids: CASSAPTLASAYNEQFF. As DNA, the CDR3 is TGTGCCAGCAGTGCCCCGACACTAGCGTCGGCCTACAATGAGCAGTTCTTC.

The chain is built from TRBV7-9 and TRBJ1-2, with D tentatively TRBD1 (5 bases). The CDR3 has 14 residues. The V and J ends lost 6 bases and 8 bases respectively, with 19 bases between them. Germline V gene data show CDR1 as SEHNR and CDR2 as FQNEAQ (reference sequence). The CDR3 loop reads CASSLAVPQGGYTF. CDR3 in DNA: TGTGCCAGCAGTCTAGCGGTGCCCCAGGGAGGCTACACCTTC.

The chain is built from TRBV11-2 and TRBJ1-2, with D perhaps TRBD1 (5 bases). V dropped 0 bases and J dropped 7 bases, with 12 bases sitting between them. This CDR3 is 14 amino acids long. The germline CDR1 and CDR2 sequences are SGHAT and FQNNGV. For the CDR3, the DNA is TGTGCCAGCAGCTTAGATCTGGGGCGAGGTGGCTACACCTTC. It translates to CASSLDLGRGGYTF.

The V and J genes are TRBV9 and TRBJ2-1; TRBD2 aligns across 8 bases. Losses at the gene ends were 0 bases for V and 5 bases for J; bases not matched to a gene: 4. This CDR3 comprises 15 residues. Germline loops: CDR1 SGDLS, CDR2 YYNGEE. CDR3: CASSVDSGDHNEQFF. The CDR3 region has the DNA TGTGCCAGCAGCGTAGATAGCGGGGACCACAATGAGCAGTTCTTC.

J is TRBJ2-3 and V is TRBV4-2; 7 positions match TRBD2. The CDR3 consists of 16 residues. The ends lost 2 bases at V and 3 bases at J; junction bases unmatched: 8. The germline CDR1 and CDR2 sequences are LGHNA and YNFKEQ. CDR3 in DNA: TGTGCCAGCAGCCAACCCCACTGGGAGGGAACAGATACGCAGTATTTT. Its translation is CASSQPHWEGTDTQYF.

The rearrangement links TRBV7-3 to TRBJ2-2; D not certain. This CDR3 has 13 residues. Between the trimmed V and J ends, which lost 5 bases and 3 bases, there was a span of 7 bases. Germline V gene lookup returns CDR1 SGHTA and CDR2 FQGTGA. The CDR3 DNA sequence: TGTGCCAGCAGCGCACTTCACACCGGGGAGCTGTTTTTT. Translation gives CASSALHTGELFF.

The chain uses TRBV11-2 and TRBJ2-7, with 7 bases lining up with TRBD2. The CDR3 is 14 amino acids. Germline V lookup: CDR1 SGHAT, CDR2 FQNNGV. The trim removed 1 base at V and 7 bases at J, leaving 7 bases unmatched. For the CDR3, the DNA is TGTGCCAGCAGCTTAGGAGCATTGGGAGGGGAGCAGTACTTC. The encoded protein is CASSLGALGGEQYF.

The chain is built from TRBV19 and TRBJ2-3; no definite D call. V lost 3 bases, J lost 8 bases, and 12 bases lay in between. CDR1 is LNHDA and CDR2 is SQIVND in the germline V gene (reference sequence). The CDR3 extends over 13 amino acids. The CDR3 nucleotides are TGTGCCAGTAGTATGACACCCTCAGGTACGCAGTATTTT. Protein: CASSMTPSGTQYF.

The chain links TRBV6-5 to TRBJ2-2, with 7 positions matching TRBD2. After removal of 6 bases from V and 5 bases from J, the junction contained 9 bases not matched to a gene. From germline, CDR1 is MNHEY and CDR2 SVGAGI. This CDR3 spans 15 amino acids. The CDR3 DNA follows: TGTGCCAGCAGATCAGAACGGGAGGTTACCGGGGAGCTGTTTTTT. Translation: CASRSEREVTGELFF.

The chain employs TRBV2 and TRBJ2-7; TRBD1 aligns across 11 bases. The CDR3 loop spans 15 amino acids. J gave up 6 bases and V 5 bases, and 9 bases lay outside the gene matches. Germline CDR1 reads SNHLY; CDR2 reads FYNNEI. The CDR3 is CASSPRTGGSAEQYF. The CDR3 DNA follows: TGTGCCAGCAGTCCAAGGACAGGGGGCTCTGCCGAGCAGTACTTC.